The source of this TCR beta chain is a study of blood T cell repertoires in COVID-19. In the authors' workflow: Researchers report that nucleated cell counts were estimated from reference gene primer amplification. Here immunoSEQ multiplex PCR was the method, and the copy in TCRdb shows in-frame clones only, minus some. D and trimming were read from the DNA, whereas the V and J calls and clone size are those reported in that table. The sample yields about 160,000 clones, 88% seen once. CDR1 is SGHAT and CDR2 is FQNNGV in the germline V gene. CDR3 length: 16 residues. Trimming removed 2 bases from V and 5 bases from J; junction bases left unmatched: 7.

The TCR originated in a woman between 45 and 65 years old who had recovered from COVID-19. The specimen sequenced was PBMCs or T cells enriched from blood (not recorded which). The chain combines TRBV11-2 with TRBJ2-3; 10 nucleotides line up with TRBD2. The CDR3 DNA is TGTGCCAGCAGCTTACGTCTAGCGGGGGCGGGAGATACGCAGTATTTT. Translating gives CASSLRLAGAGDTQYF.